This T cell receptor beta chain derives from a study of T cells after yellow fever vaccination. There are a few counts of this clonotype. This CDR3 is 14 amino acids long. Per the germline V gene, CDR1 is SGHVS and CDR2 is FNYEAQ. V was pared by 5 bases and J by 3 bases, with 14 bases between. It was through 5'RACE template switching that TCR cDNA was made, with a universal primer site and UMIs added. In TCRdb, the 5' RACE reads were re-called with MiXCR into one record per CDR3 protein. This sample has about 300,000 distinct CDR3 sequences, with approximately 3.9% found just once. The chain couples TRBV7-6 to TRBJ2-7; tentatively, D is TRBD1 (6 bases). The sample was PBMCs, taken 5 days after the yellow fever booster vaccination. This sequence was found in a man younger than 35 who received the YFV17D yellow fever vaccine. This CDR3 is CASSEGGMGYEQYF. DNA for the CDR3: TGTGCCAGCAGCGAAGGGGGAATGGGCTACGAGCAGTACTTC.